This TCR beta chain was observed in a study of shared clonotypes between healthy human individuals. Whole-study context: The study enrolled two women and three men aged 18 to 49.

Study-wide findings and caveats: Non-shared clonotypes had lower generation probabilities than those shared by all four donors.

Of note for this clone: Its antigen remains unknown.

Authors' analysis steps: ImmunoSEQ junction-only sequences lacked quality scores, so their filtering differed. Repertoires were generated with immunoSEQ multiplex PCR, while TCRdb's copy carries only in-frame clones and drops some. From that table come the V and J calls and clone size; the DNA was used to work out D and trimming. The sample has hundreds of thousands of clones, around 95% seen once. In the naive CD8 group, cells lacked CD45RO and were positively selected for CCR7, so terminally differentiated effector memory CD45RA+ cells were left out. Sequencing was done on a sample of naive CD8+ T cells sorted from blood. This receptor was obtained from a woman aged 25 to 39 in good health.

The CDR3 DNA follows: TGTGCCAGCAGCCTGGCCAACTCAGGTGAGCAGTTCTTC. Protein: CASSLANSGEQFF. The gene calls are TRBV28 and TRBJ2-1; D not resolved. CDR3 length: 13 amino acids. CDR1 MDHEN and CDR2 SYDVKM come from the germline V gene. V gave up 6 bases and J gave up 9 bases, with 15 bases separating them.